Listed below are T cell receptor beta chains from one sample, sequenced in a study of cytomegalovirus exposure and HLA in healthy donors. Clones were read by immunoSEQ multiplex PCR, and TCRdb kept only the in-frame ones, dropping some. Among roughly 100,000 clones listed, 70% to 80% were seen once. The source material was PBMCs. Receptors originate from a young man in good health and CMV-seronegative. The CDR3 runs from the conserved cysteine through the conserved F or W. D genes are given only for firm matches. Expanded clones are given a class, and other clones once, few, many or no size at all.

-	TRBJ1-1	-	TRBV5-1	CASSLVGLTEAFF	TGCGCCAGCAGCTTGGTCGGTTTGACTGAAGCTTTCTTT
few	TRBJ1-3	-	TRBV5-1	CASSAGQPNSGNTIYF	TGCGCCAGCAGCGCCGGACAGCCAAACTCTGGAAACACCATATATTTT
-	TRBJ2-2	-	TRBV6-1	CASSWGGYTGELFF	TGTGCCAGCAGCTGGGGAGGATACACCGGGGAGCTGTTTTTT
-	TRBJ2-2	TRBD2	TRBV7-3	CASSSGGPALTGELFF	TGTGCCAGCAGCTCGGGGGGGCCCGCCCTCACCGGGGAGCTGTTTTTT
-	TRBJ2-7	-	TRBV28	CASSSQGSEQYF	TGTGCCAGCAGTTCCCAGGGAAGCGAGCAGTACTTC
-	TRBJ2-1	-	TRBV5-4	CASSLGGRGSYNEQFF	TGTGCCAGCAGCCTGGGGGGGAGGGGGTCCTACAATGAGCAGTTCTTC
-	TRBJ1-5	-	TRBV15	CATSRTANQPQHF	TGTGCCACCAGCCGGACAGCAAATCAGCCCCAGCATTTT
-	TRBJ2-7	TRBD1	TRBV28	CASTPHPGQGRNEQYF	TGTGCCAGTACCCCCCATCCGGGACAGGGTAGGAACGAGCAGTACTTC
few	TRBJ2-3	-	TRBV5-1	CASSRPGDQGVRQYF	TGCGCCAGCAGCCGTCCGGGGGACCAAGGGGTTAGGCAGTATTTT
-	TRBJ1-2	-	TRBV7-8	CASSFGGGGYTF	TGTGCCAGCAGCTTCGGCGGGGGTGGCTACACCTTC